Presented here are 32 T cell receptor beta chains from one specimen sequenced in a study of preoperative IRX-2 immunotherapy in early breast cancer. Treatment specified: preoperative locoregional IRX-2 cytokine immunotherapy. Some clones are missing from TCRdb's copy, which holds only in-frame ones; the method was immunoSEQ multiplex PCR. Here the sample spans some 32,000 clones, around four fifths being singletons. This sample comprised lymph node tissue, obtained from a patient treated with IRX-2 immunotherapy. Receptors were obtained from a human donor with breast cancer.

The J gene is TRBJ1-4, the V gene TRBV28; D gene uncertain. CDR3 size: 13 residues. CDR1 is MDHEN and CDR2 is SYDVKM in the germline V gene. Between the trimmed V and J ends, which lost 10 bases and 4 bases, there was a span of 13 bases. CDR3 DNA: TGTGCCACCAGGTTTGCGGGTAATGAAAAACTGTTTTTT. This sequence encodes CATRFAGNEKLFF. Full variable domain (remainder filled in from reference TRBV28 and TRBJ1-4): DVKVTQSSRYLVKRTGEKVFLECVQDMDHENMFWYRQDPGLGLRLIYFSYDVKMKEKGDIPEGYSVSREKKERFSLILESASTNQTSMYLCATRFAGNEKLFFGSGTQLSVL.

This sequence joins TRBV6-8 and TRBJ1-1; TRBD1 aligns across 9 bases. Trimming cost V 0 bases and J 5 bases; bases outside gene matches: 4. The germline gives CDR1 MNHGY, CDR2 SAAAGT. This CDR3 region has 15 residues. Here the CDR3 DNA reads TGTGCCAGCAGTTACTCGAGGACAGGGGAGACTGAAGCTTTCTTT. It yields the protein CASSYSRTGETEAFF.

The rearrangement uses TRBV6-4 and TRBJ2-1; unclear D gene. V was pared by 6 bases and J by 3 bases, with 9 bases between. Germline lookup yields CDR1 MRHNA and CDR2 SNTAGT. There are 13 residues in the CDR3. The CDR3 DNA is TGTGCCAGCAGCGGACCGAACTACAATGAGCAGTTCTTC. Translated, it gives CASSGPNYNEQFF.

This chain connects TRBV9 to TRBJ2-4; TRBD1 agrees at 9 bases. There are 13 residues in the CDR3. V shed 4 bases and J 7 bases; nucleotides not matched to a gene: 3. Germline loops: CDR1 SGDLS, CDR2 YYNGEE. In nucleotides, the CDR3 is TGTGCCAGCAGCAAGGGACAGGGCAACATTCAGTACTTC. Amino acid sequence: CASSKGQGNIQYF.

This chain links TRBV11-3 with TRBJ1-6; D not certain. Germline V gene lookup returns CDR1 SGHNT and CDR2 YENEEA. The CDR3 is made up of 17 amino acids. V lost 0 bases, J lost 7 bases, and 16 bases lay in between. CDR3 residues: CASSLEGIPGENSPLHF. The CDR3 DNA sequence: TGTGCCAGCAGCTTAGAAGGCATCCCCGGGGAAAATTCACCCCTCCACTTT.

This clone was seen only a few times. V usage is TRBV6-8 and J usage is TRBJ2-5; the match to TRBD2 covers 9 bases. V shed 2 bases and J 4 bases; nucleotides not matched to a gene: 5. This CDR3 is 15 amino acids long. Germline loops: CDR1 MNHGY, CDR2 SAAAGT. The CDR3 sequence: CASSYGGGAIETQYF. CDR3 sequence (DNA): TGTGCCAGCAGTTACGGCGGGGGGGCCATAGAGACCCAGTACTTC.

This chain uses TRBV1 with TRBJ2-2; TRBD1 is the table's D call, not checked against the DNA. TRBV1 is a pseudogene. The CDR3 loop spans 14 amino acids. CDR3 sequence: CASSQVSQVGELFF. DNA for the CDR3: TGCGCCAGCAGCCAAGTGAGCCAGGTCGGGGAGCTGTTTTTT.

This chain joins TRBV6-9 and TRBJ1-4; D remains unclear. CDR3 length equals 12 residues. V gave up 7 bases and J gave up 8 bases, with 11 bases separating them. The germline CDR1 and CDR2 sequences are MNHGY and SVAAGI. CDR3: CASTTYGEKLFF. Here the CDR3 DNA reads TGTGCCAGCACGACGTACGGAGAAAAACTGTTTTTT.

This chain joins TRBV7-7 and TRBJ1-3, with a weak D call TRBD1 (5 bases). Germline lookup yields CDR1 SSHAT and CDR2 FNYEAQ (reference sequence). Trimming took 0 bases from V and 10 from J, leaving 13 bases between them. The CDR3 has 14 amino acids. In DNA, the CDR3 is TGTGCCAGCAGCTTAGCGAGGGGAACTTCGACCATATATTTT. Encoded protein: CASSLARGTSTIYF.

CDR3: CASSSKGAGNTIYF. In DNA, the CDR3 is TGTGCCAGCTCATCAAAGGGAGCTGGAAACACCATATATTTT. The V call is TRBV18, the J call TRBJ1-3; D is ambiguous. Germline assignment: CDR1 KGHSH and CDR2 LQKENI. V was cut by 5 bases and J by 2 bases, with 10 bases left in between. The CDR3 loop spans 14 amino acids. Filled out from reference TRBV18 and TRBJ1-3, the complete variable domain reads NAGVMQNPRHLVRRRGQEARLRCSPMKGHSHVYWYRQLPEEGLKFMVYLQKENIIDESGMPKERFSAEFPKEGPSILRIQQVVRGDSAAYFCASSSKGAGNTIYFGEGSWLTVV.

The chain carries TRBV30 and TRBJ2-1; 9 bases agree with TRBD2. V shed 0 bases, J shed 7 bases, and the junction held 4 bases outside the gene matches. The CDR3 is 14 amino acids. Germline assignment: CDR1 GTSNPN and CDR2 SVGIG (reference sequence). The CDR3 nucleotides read TGTGCCTGGAGTGTCGGCGGGGGGGGAAATGAGCAGTTCTTC. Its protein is CAWSVGGGGNEQFF.

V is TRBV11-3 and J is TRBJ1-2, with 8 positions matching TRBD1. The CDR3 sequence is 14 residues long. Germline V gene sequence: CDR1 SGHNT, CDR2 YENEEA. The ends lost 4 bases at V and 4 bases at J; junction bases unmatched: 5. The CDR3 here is CASSWDRRSYGYTF. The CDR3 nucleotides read TGTGCCAGCAGCTGGGACAGGCGGAGCTATGGCTACACCTTC. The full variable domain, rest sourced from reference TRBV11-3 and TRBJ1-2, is EAGVVQSPRYKIIEKKQPVAFWCNPISGHNTLYWYLQNLGQGPELLIRYENEEAVDDSQLPKDRFSAERLKGVDSTLKIQPAELGDSAVYLCASSWDRRSYGYTFGSGTRLTVV.

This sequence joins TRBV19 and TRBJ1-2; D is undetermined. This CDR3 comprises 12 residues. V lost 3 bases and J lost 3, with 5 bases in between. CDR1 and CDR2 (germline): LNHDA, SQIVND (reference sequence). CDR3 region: CASSMTYYGYTF. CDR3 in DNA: TGTGCCAGTAGTATGACCTACTATGGCTACACCTTC.

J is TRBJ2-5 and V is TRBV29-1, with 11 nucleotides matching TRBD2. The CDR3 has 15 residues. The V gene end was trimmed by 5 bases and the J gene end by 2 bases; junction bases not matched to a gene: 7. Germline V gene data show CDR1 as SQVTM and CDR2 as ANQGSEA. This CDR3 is CSVQRLAGLQETQYF. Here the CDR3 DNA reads TGCAGCGTTCAAAGACTAGCGGGACTTCAAGAGACCCAGTACTTC.

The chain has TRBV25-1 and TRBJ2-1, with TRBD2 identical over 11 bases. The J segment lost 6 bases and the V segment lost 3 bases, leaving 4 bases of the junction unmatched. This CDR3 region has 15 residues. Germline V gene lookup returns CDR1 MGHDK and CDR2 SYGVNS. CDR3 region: CASSDSGRASNEQFF. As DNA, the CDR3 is TGTGCCAGCAGTGATAGCGGGAGGGCCTCCAATGAGCAGTTCTTC.

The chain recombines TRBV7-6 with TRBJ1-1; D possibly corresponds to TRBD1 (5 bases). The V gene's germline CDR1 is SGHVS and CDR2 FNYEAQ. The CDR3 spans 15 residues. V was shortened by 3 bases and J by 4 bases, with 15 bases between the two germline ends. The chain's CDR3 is CASSLAGHQGTEAFF. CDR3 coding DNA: TGTGCCAGCAGCTTGGCCGGCCACCAGGGCACTGAAGCTTTCTTT.

The CDR3 region is CASVHPVGDQPQHF. The CDR3 nucleotides are TGTGCCAGCGTCCATCCAGTGGGGGACCAGCCCCAGCATTTT. The chain combines TRBV19 with TRBJ1-5; weak D call: TRBD1 (5 bases). Between the trimmed V and J ends, which lost 9 bases and 7 bases, there was a span of 19 bases. Germline V CDR1 and CDR2: LNHDA, SQIVND (reference sequence). The CDR3 totals 14 residues.

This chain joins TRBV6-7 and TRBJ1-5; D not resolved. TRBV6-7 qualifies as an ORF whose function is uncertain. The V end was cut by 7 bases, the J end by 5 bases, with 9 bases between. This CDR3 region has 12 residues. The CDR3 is CASKADYQPQHF. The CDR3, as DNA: TGTGCCAGCAAGGCAGATTATCAGCCCCAGCATTTT.

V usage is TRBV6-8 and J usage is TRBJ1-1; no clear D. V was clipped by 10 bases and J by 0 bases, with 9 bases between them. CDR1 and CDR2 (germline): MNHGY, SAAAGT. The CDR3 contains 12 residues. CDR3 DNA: TGTGCCACTCCGGGATTGAACACTGAAGCTTTCTTT. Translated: CATPGLNTEAFF.

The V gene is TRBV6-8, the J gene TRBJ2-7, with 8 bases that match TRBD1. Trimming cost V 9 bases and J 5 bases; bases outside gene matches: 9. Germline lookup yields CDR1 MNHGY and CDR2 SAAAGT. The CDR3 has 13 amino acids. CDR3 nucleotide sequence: TGTGCCAGTAGAGAGACAGGGGCCCACGAGCAGTACTTC. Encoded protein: CASRETGAHEQYF.

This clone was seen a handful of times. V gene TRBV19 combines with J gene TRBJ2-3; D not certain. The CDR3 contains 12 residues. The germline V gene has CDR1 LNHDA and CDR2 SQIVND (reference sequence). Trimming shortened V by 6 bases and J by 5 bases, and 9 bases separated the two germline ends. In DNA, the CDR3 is TGTGCCAGTAGGAGGTTGGGAGATACGCAGTATTTT. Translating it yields CASRRLGDTQYF.

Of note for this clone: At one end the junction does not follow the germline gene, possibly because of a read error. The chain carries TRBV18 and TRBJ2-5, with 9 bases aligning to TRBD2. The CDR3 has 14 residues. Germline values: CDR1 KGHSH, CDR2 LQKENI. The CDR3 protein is CASSPGTSQQTQYF. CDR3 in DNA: TGTGCCAGCTCACCCGGGACTAGCCAACAGACCCAGTACTTC.

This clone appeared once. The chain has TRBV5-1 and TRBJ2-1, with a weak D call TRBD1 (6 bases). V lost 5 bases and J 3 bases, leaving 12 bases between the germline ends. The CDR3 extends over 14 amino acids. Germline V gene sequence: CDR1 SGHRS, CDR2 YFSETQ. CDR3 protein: CASRVQGFYNEQFF. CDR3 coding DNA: TGCGCCAGCAGGGTACAGGGTTTCTACAATGAGCAGTTCTTC.

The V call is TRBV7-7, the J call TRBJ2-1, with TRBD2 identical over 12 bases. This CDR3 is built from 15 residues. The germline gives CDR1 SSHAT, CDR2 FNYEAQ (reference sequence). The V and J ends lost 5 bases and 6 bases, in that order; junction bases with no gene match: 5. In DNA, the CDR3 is TGTGCCAGCAGCCCACTAGCGGGGGGACTCAATGAGCAGTTCTTC. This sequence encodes CASSPLAGGLNEQFF.

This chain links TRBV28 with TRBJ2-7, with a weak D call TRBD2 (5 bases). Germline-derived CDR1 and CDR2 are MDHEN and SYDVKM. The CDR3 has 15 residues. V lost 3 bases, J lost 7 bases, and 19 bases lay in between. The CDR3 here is CASSFPGSAGGEQYF. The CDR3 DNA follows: TGTGCCAGCAGTTTCCCTGGGTCTGCGGGTGGGGAGCAGTACTTC.

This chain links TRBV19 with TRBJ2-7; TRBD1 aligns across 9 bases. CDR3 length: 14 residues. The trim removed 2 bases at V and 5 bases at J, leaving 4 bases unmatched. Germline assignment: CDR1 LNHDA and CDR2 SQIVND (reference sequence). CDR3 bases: TGTGCCAGTAGTATAACGGGACAGGGAAACGAGCAGTACTTC. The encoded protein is CASSITGQGNEQYF.

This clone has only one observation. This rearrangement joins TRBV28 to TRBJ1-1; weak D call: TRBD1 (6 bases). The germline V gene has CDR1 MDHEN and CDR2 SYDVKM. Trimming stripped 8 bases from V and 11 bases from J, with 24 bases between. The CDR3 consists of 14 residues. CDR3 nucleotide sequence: TGTGCCAGCTCCTTCACAGGGCCCATCACCTGGGCTTTCTTT. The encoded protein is CASSFTGPITWAFF.

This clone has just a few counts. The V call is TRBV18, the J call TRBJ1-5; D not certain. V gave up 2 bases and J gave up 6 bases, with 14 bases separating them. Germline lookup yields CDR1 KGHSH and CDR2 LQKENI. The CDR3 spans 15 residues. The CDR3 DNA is TGTGCCAGCTCACCAGGAGGGTTGGTTAGTCAGCCCCAGCATTTT. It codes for CASSPGGLVSQPQHF. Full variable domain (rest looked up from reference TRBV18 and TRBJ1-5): NAGVMQNPRHLVRRRGQEARLRCSPMKGHSHVYWYRQLPEEGLKFMVYLQKENIIDESGMPKERFSAEFPKEGPSILRIQQVVRGDSAAYFCASSPGGLVSQPQHFGDGTRLSIL.

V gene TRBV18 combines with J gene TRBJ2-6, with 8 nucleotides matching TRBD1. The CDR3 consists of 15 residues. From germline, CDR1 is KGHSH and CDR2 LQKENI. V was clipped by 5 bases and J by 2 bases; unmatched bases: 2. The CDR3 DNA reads TGTGCCAGCTCATCACAGGGGGCTGGGGCCAACGTCCTGACTTTC. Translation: CASSSQGAGANVLTF.

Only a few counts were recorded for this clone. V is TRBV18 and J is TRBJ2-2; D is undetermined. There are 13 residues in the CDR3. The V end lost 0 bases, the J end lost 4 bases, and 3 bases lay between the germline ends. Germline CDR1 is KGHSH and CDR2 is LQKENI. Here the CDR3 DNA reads TGTGCCAGCTCACCACCGGGCACCGGGGAGCTGTTTTTT. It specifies CASSPPGTGELFF.

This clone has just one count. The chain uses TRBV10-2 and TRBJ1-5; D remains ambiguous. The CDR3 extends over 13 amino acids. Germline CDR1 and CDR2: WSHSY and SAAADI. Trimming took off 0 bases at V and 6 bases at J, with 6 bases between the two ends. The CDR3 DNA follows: TGCGCCAGCAGTGAGTCGACCTTTCAGCCCCAGCATTTT. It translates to CASSESTFQPQHF.

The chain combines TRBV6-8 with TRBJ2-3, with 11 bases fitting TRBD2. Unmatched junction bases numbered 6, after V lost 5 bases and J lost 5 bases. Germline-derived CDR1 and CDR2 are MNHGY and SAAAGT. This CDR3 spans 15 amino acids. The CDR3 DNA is TGTGCCAGCAGTGATAGCGGGGGGGCTGAAGATACGCAGTATTTT. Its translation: CASSDSGGAEDTQYF.